What follows are 19 T cell receptor beta chains derived from one specimen sequenced in a study of Ad26.COV2.S vaccination and SARS-CoV-2 variants (dated by TCRdb to about 2021). This sample's treatment or condition label indicates: roughly 18 received Ad26.COV2.S at low or high dose, single or two shots; about 5 received placebo; per-sample allocation not given. Repertoires of vaccine and placebo recipients were sequenced from samples taken on day 63 after the first injection. The method was the immunoSEQ multiplex PCR assay. TCRdb took this table from immuneACCESS and kept in-frame rearrangements with V and J called. Such tables lack part of the clones; where checked against another copy, unresolved V genes explain under half of the gap, and the rest is unexplained. The sample profile shows 350,000 to 400,000 clones; roughly 90% of them were found once. 1.9% of the sample rests with the top ten.

This sample comprised peripheral blood, obtained in a trial of Ad26.COV2.S vaccine versus placebo. The receptors shown here come from a person aged 18-65 years who received the Ad26.COV2.S COVID-19 vaccine or a placebo.

This clone was seen only a few times. The genes are TRBV19 and TRBJ2-7, with no clear D. This CDR3 has 12 residues. Trimming cost V 5 bases and J 3 bases, with 8 bases left between them. Germline CDR1 and CDR2: LNHDA and SQIVND (reference sequence). The CDR3 here is CASSLPGYEQYF. The CDR3 DNA follows: TGTGCCAGTAGTCTCCCAGGCTACGAGCAGTACTTC.

The rearrangement links TRBV27 to TRBJ2-7, with 10 bases that match TRBD2. There are 19 residues in the CDR3. V shed 5 bases, J shed 1 base, and the junction held 17 bases outside the gene matches. Germline values: CDR1 MNHEY, CDR2 SMNVEV (reference sequence). This chain's CDR3 is CASSRRPIRLAGESYEQYF. The DNA for the CDR3 is TGTGCCAGCAGTCGCCGCCCTATAAGACTAGCGGGCGAATCCTACGAGCAGTACTTC.

The chain couples TRBV7-2 to TRBJ2-7; 10 bases agree with TRBD1. Germline CDR1 is SGHTA and CDR2 is FQGNSA. This CDR3 spans 13 amino acids. The J segment lost 3 bases and the V segment lost 7 bases, leaving 3 bases of the junction unmatched. CDR3 in amino acids: CASTWDRGYEQYF. CDR3 DNA: TGTGCCAGCACCTGGGACAGGGGCTACGAGCAGTACTTC.

V is TRBV30 and J is TRBJ1-1; D gene ambiguous. Germline V lookup: CDR1 GTSNPN, CDR2 SVGIG (reference sequence). Trimming stripped 0 bases from V and 4 bases from J, with 12 bases between. The CDR3 is 14 amino acids. In nucleotides, the CDR3 is TGTGCCTGGAGTGTACAACTGGGGATCACTGAAGCTTTCTTT. The encoded protein is CAWSVQLGITEAFF.

This clone was seen more than once but under ten times. The CDR3 bases are TGTGCCAGCAGTTACTCTAGCGGAAACACCGGGGAGCTGTTTTTT. Its translation: CASSYSSGNTGELFF. The gene calls are TRBV6-6 and TRBJ2-2, with a possible D match to TRBD2 (6 bases). The CDR3 loop spans 15 amino acids. V was trimmed by 0 bases and J by 2 bases, leaving 7 bases between them. In germline, CDR1 is MNHNY, CDR2 SVGAGI (reference sequence).

This clone was seen once. The chain couples TRBV2 to TRBJ2-7; D possibly corresponds to TRBD2 (6 bases). V was clipped by 4 bases and J by 2 bases, with 12 bases between them. The CDR3 runs 14 residues. Germline V lookup: CDR1 SNHLY, CDR2 FYNNEI. The chain's CDR3 is CASSVRSGAYEQYF. CDR3 nucleotide sequence: TGTGCCAGCAGTGTTCGTAGCGGCGCCTACGAGCAGTACTTC.

V and J are TRBV4-3 and TRBJ1-1; D is perhaps TRBD1 (5 bases). Trimming took 0 bases from V and 6 from J, leaving 17 bases between them. The CDR3 length is 16 residues. CDR1 is LGHNA and CDR2 is YSLEER in the germline V gene. As DNA, the CDR3 is TGCGCCAGCAGCCAAGATCGGGGAACAGGAGGTTCTGAAGCTTTCTTT. Its translation is CASSQDRGTGGSEAFF.

CDR3 sequence (DNA): TGTGCCAGCAGAGATCGGGACAGTCATACGGTCGAGCAGTACTTC. Protein product: CASRDRDSHTVEQYF. The rearrangement uses TRBV7-2 and TRBJ2-7, with 7 bases matching TRBD1. Germline loops: CDR1 SGHTA, CDR2 FQGNSA. The CDR3 extends over 15 amino acids. The J segment lost 6 bases and the V segment lost 6 bases, leaving 14 bases of the junction unmatched.

J is TRBJ1-1 and V is TRBV7-2, with D possibly matching TRBD1 (6 bases). The CDR3 has 19 residues. The ends were cut back, 5 bases at V and 5 bases at J, with 30 bases in the middle. From germline, CDR1 is SGHTA and CDR2 FQGNSA. In DNA form, the CDR3 reads TGTGCCAGCAGCCCTAGTCGGCGCAGGGGACTACGGGTGGATACTGAAGCTTTCTTT. Encoded protein: CASSPSRRRGLRVDTEAFF.

The chain combines TRBV6-5 with TRBJ2-7, with D perhaps given as TRBD1 or TRBD2 (5 bases each). The V gene lost 6 bases and the J gene lost 6 bases, with 21 bases spanning the gap. CDR3 length: 15 residues. Germline CDR1 MNHEY, CDR2 SVGAGI. The CDR3 loop is CASRTLRAGNSEQYF. CDR3 bases: TGTGCCAGCAGAACCCTGCGGGCAGGGAACAGCGAGCAGTACTTC.

This sequence joins TRBV6-5 and TRBJ2-1; D possibly corresponds to TRBD2 (6 bases). V gave up 5 bases and J gave up 4 bases, with 12 bases separating them. CDR1 MNHEY and CDR2 SVGAGI come from the germline V gene. CDR3 length: 14 amino acids. Here the CDR3 DNA reads TGTGCCAGCAGTCGTAGCGGTCCGTACAATGAGCAGTTCTTC. This codes for CASSRSGPYNEQFF.

CDR3 amino acids: CAISVQLAGEQTQYF. DNA of the CDR3: TGTGCCATCAGTGTGCAGCTAGCGGGAGAGCAGACCCAGTACTTC. This chain joins TRBV10-3 and TRBJ2-5, with 10 bases lining up with TRBD2. Germline V gives CDR1 ENHRY, CDR2 SYGVKD. There are 15 residues in the CDR3. V lost 4 bases to trimming and J lost 6 bases; unmatched junction nucleotides: 8.

This chain connects TRBV30 to TRBJ1-2; D unresolved. Trimming cost V 5 bases and J 3 bases, with 16 bases left between them. Germline V gene sequence: CDR1 GTSNPN, CDR2 SVGIG (reference sequence). The CDR3 is 14 residues long. For the CDR3, the DNA is TGTGCCTGGGGACGTTATTCCTCCCACTATGGCTACACCTTC. Translated, it gives CAWGRYSSHYGYTF.

The chain joins TRBV4-1 to TRBJ1-4, with 8 bases that match TRBD1. Germline CDR1 reads MGHRA; CDR2 reads YSYEKL. The CDR3 is 15 residues long. V lost 1 base, J lost 4 bases, and 2 bases stayed unmatched. CDR3 loop: CASSQGTGYNEKLFF. The DNA for the CDR3 is TGCGCCAGCAGCCAAGGGACAGGGTATAATGAAAAACTGTTTTTT.

The chain employs TRBV28 and TRBJ2-2; 12 bases are a match to TRBD2. The CDR3 runs to 18 residues. CDR1 and CDR2 from the germline V gene are MDHEN and SYDVKM. The ends lost 4 bases at V and 0 bases at J; junction bases unmatched: 6. DNA of the CDR3: TGTGCCAGCAGTTCACCGACTAGCGGGGGTTCGAACACCGGGGAGCTGTTTTTT. Encoded protein: CASSSPTSGGSNTGELFF.

There are a few counts of this clone. The chain links TRBV2 to TRBJ2-5, with 11 bases fitting TRBD2. The CDR3 covers 15 residues. The V segment lost 2 bases and the J segment 6 bases; nucleotides outside the gene matches: 5. CDR1 is SNHLY, CDR2 FYNNEI, per germline. CDR3 bases: TGTGCCAGCAGTGAAACTAGCGGGAGCTTGCAGACCCAGTACTTC. Amino acid sequence: CASSETSGSLQTQYF.

J is TRBJ1-2 and V is TRBV5-1; D ambiguous. Germline V gene lookup returns CDR1 SGHRS and CDR2 YFSETQ. The CDR3 is 15 residues long. Trimming took off 0 bases at V and 8 bases at J, with 17 bases between the two ends. For the CDR3, the DNA is TGCGCCAGCAGCTTGGTGGTGGTGGATCGAGGGGGCTACACCTTC. The encoded protein is CASSLVVVDRGGYTF.

This sequence joins TRBV19 and TRBJ1-5; D is uncertain. The germline gives CDR1 LNHDA, CDR2 SQIVND (reference sequence). Trimming removed 0 bases from V and 7 bases from J, with 13 bases in between. The CDR3 contains 15 residues. In nucleotides, the CDR3 is TGTGCCAGTAGTATAGAACTAGGAGGAGGCCAGCCCCAGCATTTT. Encoded protein: CASSIELGGGQPQHF.

The rearrangement uses TRBV7-3 and TRBJ2-7, with a possible D match to TRBD1 (5 bases). V lost 5 bases and J 6 bases, leaving 8 bases between the germline ends. The CDR3 is 11 residues long. CDR1 SGHTA and CDR2 FQGTGA come from the germline V gene. CDR3 sequence (DNA): TGTGCCAGCAGCACAGGTGGCGAGCAGTACTTC. The encoded protein is CASSTGGEQYF.